A selection of T cell receptor beta chains follows, all from one sample in a study of early T cells in non-severe SARS-CoV-2 infection. TCRdb reprocessed the 5' RACE reads with MiXCR, giving one entry per CDR3 protein. Of some 80,000 distinct CDR3 sequences listed, approximately 12% are singletons. The material was whole blood, obtained at baseline. These TCRs come from an adult who was a healthcare worker with PCR-confirmed SARS-CoV-2 infection or an uninfected control (not recorded which). The donor label of this sample is uncertain. Both conserved end residues are part of each CDR3. A D gene is named only where the DNA matches it firmly. Where a row states a size, it is once, few, many or the class of an expanded clone; other rows omit it.

d_call: TRBD1; j_call: TRBJ1-4; v_call: TRBV10-3; clone_size: many; cdr3_nt: TGTGCCATCAGCCGGGACAGGGTCGCAACTAATGAAAAACTGTTTTTT; cdr3_aa: CAISRDRVATNEKLFF
d_call: -; j_call: TRBJ1-1; v_call: TRBV20-1; clone_size: many; cdr3_nt: TGCAGTGCTAGAGATCCGAGGGGGGGGACTGAAGCTTTCTTT; cdr3_aa: CSARDPRGGTEAFF
d_call: TRBD1; j_call: TRBJ1-1; v_call: TRBV11-2; clone_size: -; cdr3_nt: TGTGCCAGCAGCTTAAGGGGGACAGGGCTGAACACTGAAGCTTTCTTT; cdr3_aa: CASSLRGTGLNTEAFF
d_call: TRBD2; j_call: TRBJ2-1; v_call: TRBV20-1; clone_size: many; cdr3_nt: TGCAGTGCTAGAGATCGCCGGGGGGGCAATGAGCAGTTCTTC; cdr3_aa: CSARDRRGGNEQFF
d_call: -; j_call: TRBJ2-7; v_call: TRBV4-3; clone_size: -; cdr3_nt: TGCGCCAGCAGCCAAGGGACTCTCGCCTACGAGCAGTACTTC; cdr3_aa: CASSQGTLAYEQYF
d_call: -; j_call: TRBJ1-2; v_call: TRBV11-2; clone_size: -; cdr3_nt: TGTGCCAGCAGCTTAACCGGACAGCTAAGCGCTTACTATGGAGGCTACACCTTC; cdr3_aa: CASSLTGQLSAYYGGYTF
d_call: -; j_call: TRBJ1-2; v_call: TRBV7-2; clone_size: -; cdr3_nt: TGTGCCAGCAGCCGTGGCCTGGACAGCGACGGCTACACCTTC; cdr3_aa: CASSRGLDSDGYTF
d_call: TRBD1; j_call: TRBJ2-7; v_call: TRBV12-3/TRBV12-4; clone_size: -; cdr3_nt: TGTGCCAGCAGTTGGGGACAGGGGGCCTACGAGCAGTACTTC; cdr3_aa: CASSWGQGAYEQYF
d_call: -; j_call: TRBJ1-1; v_call: TRBV30; clone_size: few; cdr3_nt: TGTGCCTGGAGAGAGGGCGAGGACACTGAAGCTTTCTTT; cdr3_aa: CAWREGEDTEAFF
d_call: TRBD2; j_call: TRBJ2-3; v_call: TRBV11-2; clone_size: few; cdr3_nt: TGTGCCAGCAGCCCCAGCGGGGGGTACGATACGCAGTATTTT; cdr3_aa: CASSPSGGYDTQYF
d_call: TRBD1; j_call: TRBJ1-2; v_call: TRBV7-8; clone_size: few; cdr3_nt: TGTGCCAGCAGCTCTACAGGGGCTGGCTACACCTTC; cdr3_aa: CASSSTGAGYTF
d_call: -; j_call: TRBJ2-2; v_call: TRBV4-2; clone_size: -; cdr3_nt: TGTGCCAGCAGCCACTTAAATCGCGCCGGGGAGCTGTTTTTT; cdr3_aa: CASSHLNRAGELFF
d_call: -; j_call: TRBJ1-6; v_call: TRBV18; clone_size: many; cdr3_nt: TGTGCCAGCTCACCGTTCCCGGGGGATAATTCACCCCTCCACTTT; cdr3_aa: CASSPFPGDNSPLHF
d_call: -; j_call: TRBJ1-1; v_call: TRBV9; clone_size: few; cdr3_nt: TGTGCCAGCAGCGTAGATACAGATGCTGAAGCTTTCTTT; cdr3_aa: CASSVDTDAEAFF
d_call: -; j_call: TRBJ1-2; v_call: TRBV19; clone_size: -; cdr3_nt: TGTGCCAGTAGTATAGAAGGGGCAATGGCCGTCTTTTATGGCTACACCTTC; cdr3_aa: CASSIEGAMAVFYGYTF
d_call: -; j_call: TRBJ2-2; v_call: TRBV7-2; clone_size: few; cdr3_nt: TGTGCCAGCAGTCAGGGGCACTTCATCACCGGGGAGCTGTTTTTT; cdr3_aa: CASSQGHFITGELFF
d_call: -; j_call: TRBJ1-1; v_call: TRBV7-6; clone_size: -; cdr3_nt: TGTGCCAGCAGCTCCTTAGAGACGGGAGCTTTCTTT; cdr3_aa: CASSSLETGAFF
d_call: -; j_call: TRBJ1-4; v_call: TRBV11-2; clone_size: many; cdr3_nt: TGTGCCAGCAGCTCAAGGCCCTCAACTAATGAAAAACTGTTTTTT; cdr3_aa: CASSSRPSTNEKLFF
d_call: -; j_call: TRBJ1-1; v_call: TRBV27; clone_size: few; cdr3_nt: TGTGCCAGCAGTTTATCCACATGGGGACAAACTGAAGCTTTCTTT; cdr3_aa: CASSLSTWGQTEAFF
d_call: -; j_call: TRBJ2-1; v_call: TRBV7-2; clone_size: -; cdr3_nt: TGTGCCAGCAGCTCCCGCCGATTAGCCGGGAATGAGCAGTTCTTC; cdr3_aa: CASSSRRLAGNEQFF
d_call: -; j_call: TRBJ2-2; v_call: TRBV5-5; clone_size: many; cdr3_nt: TGTGCCAGCAGCTTTCTCCCACCGGGGAACACCGGGGAGCTGTTTTTT; cdr3_aa: CASSFLPPGNTGELFF
d_call: -; j_call: TRBJ1-6; v_call: TRBV5-4; clone_size: -; cdr3_nt: TGTGCCAGCAGCCCCATTTCGGGGGAAACGATCCACTTT; cdr3_aa: CASSPISGETIHF
d_call: -; j_call: TRBJ1-1; v_call: TRBV14; clone_size: -; cdr3_nt: TGTGCCAGCAGCCAAGATTTGGGAACTGAAGCTTTCTTT; cdr3_aa: CASSQDLGTEAFF
d_call: -; j_call: TRBJ2-5; v_call: TRBV10-1; clone_size: -; cdr3_nt: TGCGCCAGCAGAGGGACTGGCCAAGAGACCCAGTACTTC; cdr3_aa: CASRGTGQETQYF
d_call: -; j_call: TRBJ2-1; v_call: TRBV2; clone_size: many; cdr3_nt: TGTGCCAGCTCCGAGGTGGGGGCCAATGAGCAGTTCTTC; cdr3_aa: CASSEVGANEQFF
d_call: -; j_call: TRBJ1-6; v_call: TRBV30; clone_size: many; cdr3_nt: TGTGCCAGAATGACAGACTCCTATAATTCACCCCTCCACTTT; cdr3_aa: CARMTDSYNSPLHF
d_call: -; j_call: TRBJ1-3; v_call: TRBV7-6; clone_size: few; cdr3_nt: TGTGCCAGCAGCTTAGTGTCCGGAGCCTCTGGAAACACCATATATTTT; cdr3_aa: CASSLVSGASGNTIYF
d_call: TRBD2; j_call: TRBJ2-5; v_call: TRBV10-2; clone_size: -; cdr3_nt: TGCGCCAGCAGTCTGACTAGCTGGGGAGAGACCCAGTACTTC; cdr3_aa: CASSLTSWGETQYF
d_call: TRBD1; j_call: TRBJ2-7; v_call: TRBV4-1; clone_size: many; cdr3_nt: TGCGCCAGCAGCCAAATTACTTTCCGGGACAGGGGCTACGAGCAGTACTTC; cdr3_aa: CASSQITFRDRGYEQYF
d_call: -; j_call: TRBJ2-1; v_call: TRBV12-3/TRBV12-4; clone_size: many; cdr3_nt: TGTGCCAGCAGGCGGAATTACAATGAGCAGTTCTTC; cdr3_aa: CASRRNYNEQFF
d_call: TRBD2; j_call: TRBJ2-3; v_call: TRBV4-1; clone_size: few; cdr3_nt: TGCGCCAGCAGCCAAGAAGGGCTAGCGGGAGGGCCGGGCACAGATACGCAGTATTTT; cdr3_aa: CASSQEGLAGGPGTDTQYF
d_call: -; j_call: TRBJ2-3; v_call: TRBV4-2; clone_size: few; cdr3_nt: TGTGCCAGCAGCCCCGGTCCGGGGGGCCTCAGCACAGATACGCAGTATTTT; cdr3_aa: CASSPGPGGLSTDTQYF
d_call: -; j_call: TRBJ2-7; v_call: TRBV6-6; clone_size: many; cdr3_nt: TGTGCCAGCAGTTACGGGACATACGAGCAGTACTTC; cdr3_aa: CASSYGTYEQYF
d_call: TRBD2; j_call: TRBJ2-3; v_call: TRBV6-2/TRBV6-3; clone_size: -; cdr3_nt: TGTGCCAGCAGTAAATCTAGCGGGGGTGGAGATACGCAGTATTTT; cdr3_aa: CASSKSSGGGDTQYF
d_call: -; j_call: TRBJ1-2; v_call: TRBV27; clone_size: few; cdr3_nt: TGTGCCAGCAGTTTATTAGACGGCGGCTACACCTTC; cdr3_aa: CASSLLDGGYTF